This section outlines one TCR beta chain sequence together with its context. Trimming at V came to 4 bases and at J to 4 bases, leaving 8 bases not matched to a gene. The CDR3 runs to 15 residues. CDR1 and CDR2 from the germline V gene are MDHEN and SYDVKM. This sample was included in a study of cytomegalovirus exposure and HLA in healthy donors. PCR was performed using 60 Vbeta and 13 Jbeta primers. Sequencing used immunoSEQ multiplex PCR; TCRdb keeps in-frame clones, though not all of them. The sample has about 92,000 clones, 70% to 90% seen once. The V gene is TRBV28, the J gene TRBJ1-2; 8 bases are a match to TRBD1. The sample consisted of PBMCs. The TCR originated in a woman under 30 in good health and CMV-seropositive. CDR3 amino acids: CASSYTDRGTYGYTF. CDR3 DNA sequence: TGTGCCAGCAGTTACACCGACAGGGGAACCTATGGCTACACCTTC.